Listed here are 14 T cell receptor beta chains from one sample, sequenced in a study of blood T cell repertoires in COVID-19. Data came from immunoSEQ multiplex PCR; TCRdb stores just in-frame clones and leaves some out. The table lists under 130,000 clones, 65% to 75% of them singletons. Sequenced input: peripheral blood. These receptors were collected from a man older than 75 with acute or convalescent COVID-19.

V usage is TRBV19 and J usage is TRBJ2-5; 10 positions agree with TRBD2. Trimming removed 6 bases from V and 4 bases from J; junction bases left unmatched: 8. This CDR3 is 15 amino acids long. CDR1 is LNHDA, CDR2 SQIVND, per germline (reference sequence). The DNA for the CDR3 is TGTGCCAGTAGCGAGGGAGCGGGAGGGCCAGAGACCCAGTACTTC. This encodes CASSEGAGGPETQYF.

The rearrangement uses TRBV28 and TRBJ1-1; TRBD1 matches at 8 bases. In germline, CDR1 is MDHEN, CDR2 SYDVKM. The CDR3 contains 14 residues. After removal of 6 bases from V and 3 bases from J, the junction contained 6 bases not matched to a gene. CDR3 in amino acids: CASRYPGGDTEAFF. The DNA of the CDR3 is TGTGCCAGCAGATATCCAGGGGGCGACACTGAAGCTTTCTTT.

This rearrangement joins TRBV9 to TRBJ2-3; the D is unclear. The germline V gene encodes CDR1 SGDLS and CDR2 YYNGEE. This CDR3 region has 13 residues. Trimming left V 4 bases short and J 0 bases short, with 6 bases between. This chain's CDR3 is CASSLFSTDTQYF. The CDR3 coding sequence is TGTGCCAGCAGCTTATTTAGCACAGATACGCAGTATTTT.

The rearrangement links TRBV6-5 to TRBJ1-1; the match to TRBD1 covers 7 bases. J was trimmed by 3 bases and V by 5 bases; bases with no gene match: 3. The CDR3 is 13 residues long. The V gene's germline CDR1 is MNHEY and CDR2 SVGAGI. Written as DNA, the CDR3 is TGTGCCAGCAGTCGCACAGGGGACACTGAAGCTTTCTTT. It encodes CASSRTGDTEAFF.

The chain couples TRBV14 to TRBJ2-7; 12 positions match TRBD2. The CDR3 is 14 amino acids. After removal of 7 bases from V and 2 bases from J, the junction contained 3 bases not matched to a gene. Germline CDR1 reads SGHDN; CDR2 reads FVKESK. For the CDR3, the DNA is TGTGCCAGCACCCGGACTAGCGGGACCTACGAGCAGTACTTC. Protein product: CASTRTSGTYEQYF.

The CDR3 spells CASSLTSGSYEQYF. DNA for the CDR3: TGTGCCAGCAGCTTAACTAGCGGGAGCTACGAGCAGTACTTC. The rearrangement uses TRBV9 and TRBJ2-7; 11 positions match TRBD2. Trimming removed 4 bases from V and 3 bases from J; junction bases left unmatched: 3. Germline CDR1 is SGDLS and CDR2 is YYNGEE. The CDR3 runs to 14 residues.

The rearrangement joins TRBV5-4 to TRBJ1-1; unclear D gene. Germline CDR1 SGHNT, CDR2 YYREEE (reference sequence). Trimming pared 3 bases from V and 6 bases from J, leaving 15 bases between. The CDR3 covers 14 residues. The CDR3, as DNA: TGTGCCAGCAGCTCCGCGGGAGGCGGGGCTGAAGCTTTCTTT. Translation gives CASSSAGGGAEAFF. The full variable domain, completed using reference TRBV5-4 and TRBJ1-1, is ETGVTQSPTHLIKTRGQQVTLRCSSQSGHNTVSWYQQALGQGPQFIFQYYREEENGRGNFPPRFSGLQFPNYSSELNVNALELDDSALYLCASSSAGGGAEAFFGQGTRLTVV.

V is TRBV24-1 and J is TRBJ2-4; perhaps TRBD1 as D (5 bases). Germline V lookup: CDR1 KGHDR, CDR2 SFDVKD. This CDR3 is built from 14 residues. V shed 2 bases and J shed 5 bases, with 9 bases lying between them. The CDR3 is CATSDSQQENIQYF. The CDR3 DNA follows: TGTGCCACCAGTGATTCCCAACAGGAAAACATTCAGTACTTC.

Comments on this clone: This may stem from a read error, because a much larger clone lies one nucleotide away. The same CDR3 can be traced to other DNA sequences in this sample. The genes are TRBV7-7 and TRBJ2-5; D perhaps matches TRBD2 (7 bases). The CDR3 totals 15 residues. Per germline, CDR1 SSHAT and CDR2 FNYEAQ (reference sequence). The CDR3 sequence: CASSFRGGGQETQYF. DNA of the CDR3: TGTGCTAGCAGCTTTCGAGGGGGGGGCCAAGAGACCCAGTACTTC. Full variable domain (rest looked up from reference TRBV7-7 and TRBJ2-5): GAGVSQSPRYKVTKRGQDVTLRCDPISSHATLYWYQQALGQGPEFLTYFNYEAQPDKSGLPSDRFSAERPEGSISTLTIQRTEQRDSAMYRCASSFRGGGQETQYFGPGTRLLVL.

V usage is TRBV28 and J usage is TRBJ2-7, with TRBD2 matching over 9 bases. CDR1 is MDHEN and CDR2 is SYDVKM in the germline V gene. This CDR3 comprises 15 residues. Trimming took 5 bases from V and 0 from J; bases not matched to a gene: 5. The chain's CDR3 is CASSAPSGISYEQYF. The CDR3 DNA reads TGTGCCAGCAGTGCTCCTAGCGGGATCTCCTACGAGCAGTACTTC.

The chain joins TRBV20-1 to TRBJ2-2; 7 nucleotides align to TRBD2. Germline CDR1 and CDR2: DFQATT and SNEGSKA (reference sequence). Unmatched junction bases numbered 11, after V lost 3 bases and J lost 1 base. The CDR3 is 17 amino acids. The CDR3 DNA reads TGCAGTGCTAGTAAATTTGGGACTACCGAGAACACCGGGGAGCTGTTTTTT. Translated, it gives CSASKFGTTENTGELFF.

The V call is TRBV20-1, the J call TRBJ2-3, with 8 positions matching TRBD2. This CDR3 contains 14 residues. CDR1 and CDR2 from the germline V gene are DFQATT and SNEGSKA (reference sequence). With 3 bases clipped from V and 5 bases from J, the junction kept 7 bases outside the gene matches. The CDR3 DNA is TGCAGTGCTAGTCCCAGCGGGAGTCGAGATACGCAGTATTTT. Translation: CSASPSGSRDTQYF.

This clone was seen a few times. For the CDR3, the DNA is TGCAGCGTTGAGTATGGGGGCAGGAACAATGAGCAGTTCTTC. It translates to CSVEYGGRNNEQFF. The V gene is TRBV29-1, the J gene TRBJ2-1; tentatively, D is TRBD1 (6 bases). Looked up from germline, CDR1 is SQVTM and CDR2 is ANQGSEA. With 3 bases removed from V and 5 bases from J, the gap between germline ends came to 14 bases. The CDR3 length is 14 residues.

The genes are TRBV29-1 and TRBJ1-1; possible D gene TRBD1, 6 bases. CDR3 length: 13 amino acids. Per the germline V gene, CDR1 is SQVTM and CDR2 is ANQGSEA. The CDR3 spells CLAVGTPNTEAFF. The CDR3, as DNA: TGCCTCGCTGTTGGGACACCGAACACTGAAGCTTTCTTT.